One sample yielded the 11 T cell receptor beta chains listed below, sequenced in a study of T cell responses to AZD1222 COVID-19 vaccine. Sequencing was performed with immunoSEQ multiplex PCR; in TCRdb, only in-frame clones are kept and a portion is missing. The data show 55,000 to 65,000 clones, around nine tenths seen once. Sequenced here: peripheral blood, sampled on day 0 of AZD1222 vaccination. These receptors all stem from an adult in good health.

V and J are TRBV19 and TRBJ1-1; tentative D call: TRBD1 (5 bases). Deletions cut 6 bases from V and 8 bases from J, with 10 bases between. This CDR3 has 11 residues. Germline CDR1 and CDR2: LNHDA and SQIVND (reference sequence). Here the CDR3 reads CASSGALEAFF. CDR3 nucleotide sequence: TGTGCCAGTAGCGGGGCCCTGGAAGCTTTCTTT.

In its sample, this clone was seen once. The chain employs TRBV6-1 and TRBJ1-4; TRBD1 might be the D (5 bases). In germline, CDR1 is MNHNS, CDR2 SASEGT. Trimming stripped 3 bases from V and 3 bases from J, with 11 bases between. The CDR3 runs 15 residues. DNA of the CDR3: TGTGCCAGCAGTGAGTTCGCGGGGGCTAATGAAAAACTGTTTTTT. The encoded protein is CASSEFAGANEKLFF.

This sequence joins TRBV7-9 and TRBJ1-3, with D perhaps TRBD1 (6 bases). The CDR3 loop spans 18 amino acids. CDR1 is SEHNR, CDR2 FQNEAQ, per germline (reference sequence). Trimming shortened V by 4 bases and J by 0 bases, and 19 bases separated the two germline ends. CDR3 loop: CASSYLRGLGSSGNTIYF. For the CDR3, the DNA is TGTGCCAGCAGCTACCTTCGGGGGCTTGGGAGCTCTGGAAACACCATATATTTT.

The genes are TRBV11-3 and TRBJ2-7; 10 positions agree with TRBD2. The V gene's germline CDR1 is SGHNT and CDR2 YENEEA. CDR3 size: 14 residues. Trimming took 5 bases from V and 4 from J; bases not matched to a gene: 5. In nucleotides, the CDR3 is TGTGCCAGCAGCCTTACTAGCGGGGCTTACGAGCAGTACTTC. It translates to CASSLTSGAYEQYF.

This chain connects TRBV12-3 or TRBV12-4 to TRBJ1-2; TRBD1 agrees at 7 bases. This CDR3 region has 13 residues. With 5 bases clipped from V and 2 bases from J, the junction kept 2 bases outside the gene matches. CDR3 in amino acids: CASSAGGNYGYTF. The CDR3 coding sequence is TGTGCCAGCAGTGCAGGGGGAAACTATGGCTACACCTTC.

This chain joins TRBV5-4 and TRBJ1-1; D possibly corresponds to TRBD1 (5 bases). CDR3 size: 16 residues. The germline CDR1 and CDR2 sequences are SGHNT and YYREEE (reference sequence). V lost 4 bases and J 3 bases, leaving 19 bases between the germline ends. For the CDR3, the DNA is TGTGCCAGCAGCCATGACCCAGGGCGCCGGGACACTGAAGCTTTCTTT. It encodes CASSHDPGRRDTEAFF.

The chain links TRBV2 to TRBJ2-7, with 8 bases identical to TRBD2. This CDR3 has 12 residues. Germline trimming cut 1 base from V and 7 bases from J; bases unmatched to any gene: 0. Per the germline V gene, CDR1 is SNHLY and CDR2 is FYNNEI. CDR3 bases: TGTGCCAGCAGTGAAGAGCGGGAGGAGCAGTACTTC. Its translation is CASSEEREEQYF.

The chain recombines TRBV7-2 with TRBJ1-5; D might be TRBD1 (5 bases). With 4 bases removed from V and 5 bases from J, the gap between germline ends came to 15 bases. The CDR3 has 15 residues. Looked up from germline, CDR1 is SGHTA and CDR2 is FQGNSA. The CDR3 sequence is CASSSPGGTDQPQHF. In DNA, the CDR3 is TGTGCCAGCAGCTCTCCGGGAGGGACCGATCAGCCCCAGCATTTT.

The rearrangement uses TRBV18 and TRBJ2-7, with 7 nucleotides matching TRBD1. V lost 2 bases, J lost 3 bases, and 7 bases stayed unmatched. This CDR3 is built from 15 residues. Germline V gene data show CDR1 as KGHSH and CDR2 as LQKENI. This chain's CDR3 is CASSPSAGGFYEQYF. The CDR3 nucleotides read TGTGCCAGCTCACCATCGGCAGGGGGATTCTACGAGCAGTACTTC.

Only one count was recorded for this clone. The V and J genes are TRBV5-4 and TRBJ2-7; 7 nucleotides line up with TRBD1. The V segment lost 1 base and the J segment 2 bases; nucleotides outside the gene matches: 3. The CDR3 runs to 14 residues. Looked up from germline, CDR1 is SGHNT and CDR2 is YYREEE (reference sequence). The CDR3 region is CASSLWDRTYEQYF. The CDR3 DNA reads TGTGCCAGCAGCTTGTGGGACAGAACCTACGAGCAGTACTTC.

Here the CDR3 reads CASSWDNEQFF. CDR3 coding DNA: TGTGCCAGCAGTTGGGACAATGAGCAGTTCTTC. This chain joins TRBV6-2 or TRBV6-3 and TRBJ2-1; no reliable D call. With 4 bases removed from V and 5 bases from J, the gap between germline ends came to 3 bases. The germline V gene encodes CDR1 MNHEY and CDR2 SVGEGT. The CDR3 loop spans 11 amino acids.